Reported below is one T cell receptor beta chain. This entry comes from a study of Graves' ophthalmopathy and Graves' hyperthyroidism. The overall study: There was a collection of peripheral blood at initial diagnosis, before any treatment.

Researchers took RNA transcripts and amplified TCR beta CDR3 regions from them. After a first-round RT-PCR with HTBI primers, a second-round multiplex PCR was run. TCRdb ran MiXCR on the multiplex PCR reads and lists one entry per CDR3 protein. The table has hundreds of thousands of distinct CDR3 sequences, around 15% seen once. This clonotype was sampled from a woman aged 25 to 39 with Graves' ophthalmopathy. Sequencing was done on a sample of blood.

CDR3 in amino acids: CAWSQDRGENEQYF. The CDR3 DNA reads TGTGCCTGGAGCCAAGACAGGGGTGAGAACGAGCAGTACTTC. V usage is TRBV30 and J usage is TRBJ2-7; 8 nucleotides match TRBD1. This CDR3 is built from 14 residues. V lost 3 bases to trimming and J lost 5 bases; unmatched junction nucleotides: 9. CDR1 and CDR2 from the germline V gene are GTSNPN and SVGIG (reference sequence).